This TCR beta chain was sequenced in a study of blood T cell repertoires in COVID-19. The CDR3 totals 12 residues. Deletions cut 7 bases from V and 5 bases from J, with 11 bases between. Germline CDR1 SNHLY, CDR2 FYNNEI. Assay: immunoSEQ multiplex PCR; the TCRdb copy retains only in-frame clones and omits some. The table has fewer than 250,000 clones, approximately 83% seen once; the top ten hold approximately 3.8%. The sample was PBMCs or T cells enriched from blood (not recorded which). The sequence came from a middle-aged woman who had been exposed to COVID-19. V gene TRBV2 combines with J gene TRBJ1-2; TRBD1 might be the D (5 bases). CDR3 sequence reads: CASTDRQYGYTF. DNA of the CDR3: TGTGCCAGCACCGACCGACAGTATGGCTACACCTTC.